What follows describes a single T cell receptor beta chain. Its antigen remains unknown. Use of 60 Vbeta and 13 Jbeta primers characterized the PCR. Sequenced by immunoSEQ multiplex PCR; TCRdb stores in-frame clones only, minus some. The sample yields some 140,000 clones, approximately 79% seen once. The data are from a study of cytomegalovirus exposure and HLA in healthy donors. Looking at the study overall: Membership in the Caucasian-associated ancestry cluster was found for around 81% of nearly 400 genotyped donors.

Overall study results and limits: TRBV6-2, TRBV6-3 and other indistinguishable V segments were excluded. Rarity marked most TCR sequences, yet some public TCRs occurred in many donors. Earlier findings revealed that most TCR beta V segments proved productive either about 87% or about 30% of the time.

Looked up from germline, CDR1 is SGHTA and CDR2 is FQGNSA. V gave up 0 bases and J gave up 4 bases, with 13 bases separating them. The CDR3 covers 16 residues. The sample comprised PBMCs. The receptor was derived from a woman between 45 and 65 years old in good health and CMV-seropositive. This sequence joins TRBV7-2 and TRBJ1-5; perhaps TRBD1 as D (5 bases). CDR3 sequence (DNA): TGTGCCAGCAGCTTAGCCCGGGGGAGCATTAATCAGCCCCAGCATTTT. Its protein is CASSLARGSINQPQHF.